The source of this T cell receptor (beta chain) is a study of T-cell reconstitution after alpha-beta-depleted transplantation in children. Preparation of the TCRbeta library was carried out with unique molecular identifiers. MiXCR was run by TCRdb on the PCR reads, yielding one entry per CDR3 protein. The sample contains about 250,000 distinct CDR3 sequences, 20% to 30% of which appear only once. This clonotype was observed at least ten times. Its antigen is as yet unknown. General study findings and limits: Alpha-beta T cells about two months after transplant reportedly derived from several hundred expanded graft clones.

Sample: PBMCs, mostly from graft donor cells, taken 360 days after TCRalphabeta/CD19-depleted stem cell transplant. The sequence came from a female patient aged 2 to 10 who had a stem cell transplant for congenital amegakaryocytic thrombocytopenia, so the T cells may come from the graft donor.

The CDR3 DNA is TGCGCCAGCAGCCAAATAGGGAGCTCCTACAATGAGCAGTTCTTC. It specifies CASSQIGSSYNEQFF. The chain combines TRBV4-1 with TRBJ2-1, with a tentative D call TRBD2 (5 bases). CDR1 is MGHRA, CDR2 YSYEKL, per germline. The CDR3 is 15 residues long. Trimming shortened V by 2 bases and J by 0 bases, and 8 bases separated the two germline ends.